These T cell receptor beta chains were read from a single sample in a study of beta chain features in type 1 diabetes. Clones were sequenced by immunoSEQ multiplex PCR, and TCRdb holds only the in-frame ones, with some missing. The table shows 130,000 to 150,000 clones, with 6.9% occurring only once. Sequencing was done on a sample of central memory CD4+ T cells from blood. The receptors originated from a woman aged 25-40 years in good health. Both conserved end residues are part of each CDR3. A D gene is named only where the DNA matches it firmly. Clone sizes are given selectively: once, few, many, or a class where the clone is expanded.

>.|TRBV15|TRBJ1-2|.
TGTGCCACCAGCAGACCTCGGACAGACTATGGCTACACCTTC
CATSRPRTDYGYTF
>.|TRBV5-5|TRBJ1-4|few
TGTGCCAGCAGCCTGGAGTGGGGCTCTGAAAAACTGTTTTTT
CASSLEWGSEKLFF
>TRBD1|TRBV4-3|TRBJ1-5|.
TGCGCCAGCAGCCAAGGACAGGGTTACCTAGCTAGCAATCAGCCCCAGCATTTT
CASSQGQGYLASNQPQHF
>.|TRBV29-1|TRBJ1-1|.
TGCAGCGTGACAGGACACATGGGCACTGAAGCTTTCTTT
CSVTGHMGTEAFF
>TRBD2|TRBV6-6|TRBJ2-1|few
TGTGCCAGCAGTTACCAGGGCGGGAGGAAAAATGAGCAGTTCTTC
CASSYQGGRKNEQFF
>.|TRBV28|TRBJ2-1|few
TGTGCCAGCAGCGGACCGGGATTCTCCTACAATGAGCAGTTCTTC
CASSGPGFSYNEQFF
>.|TRBV4-3|TRBJ1-5|.
TGCGCCAGCAGCCAAGATTTGACAGTTAGCAATCAGCCCCAGCATTTT
CASSQDLTVSNQPQHF
>.|TRBV6-1|TRBJ2-3|.
TGTGCCAGCAGTGTTAACTCCCCACGGGATACGCAGTATTTT
CASSVNSPRDTQYF
>.|TRBV7-2|TRBJ1-2|.
TGTGCCAGCAGCAGGGACACCTACTATGGCTACACCTTC
CASSRDTYYGYTF
>.|TRBV19|TRBJ2-2|.
TGTGCCAGTAGTATAGTTGGGGCGGCCGGGGAGCTGTTTTTT
CASSIVGAAGELFF
>.|TRBV5-6|TRBJ2-5|many
TGTGCCAGCAGCTTAGGGGGGGCATCCCAGTACTTC
CASSLGGASQYF
>TRBD2|TRBV29-1|TRBJ2-1|.
TGCAGCGCCCGAAGTGGACTAGCGGACGTAAATGAGCAGTTCTTC
CSARSGLADVNEQFF
>.|TRBV5-1|TRBJ2-3|few
TGCGCCAGCAGCGCATATGGACAGAGCACAGATACGCAGTATTTT
CASSAYGQSTDTQYF
>.|TRBV28|TRBJ1-4|.
TGTGCCAGCAGTGGGACTACAGGATTAACAACTAATGAAAAACTGTTTTTT
CASSGTTGLTTNEKLFF
>.|TRBV25-1|TRBJ2-2|.
TGTGCCAGCAGTGAACTAGACAGATACACCGGGGAGCTGTTTTTT
CASSELDRYTGELFF
>.|TRBV7-2|TRBJ2-1|few
TGTGCCAGCAGCTTAGAGGTAGCGGTGATTTACAATGAGCAGTTCTTC
CASSLEVAVIYNEQFF
>.|TRBV15|TRBJ2-3|.
TGTGCCACCAGCAGAGATACAGGGATCCGCACAGATACGCAGTATTTT
CATSRDTGIRTDTQYF
>.|TRBV7-3|TRBJ2-3|.
TGTGCCAGCAGCTTCGGGATTCACACAGATACGCAGTATTTT
CASSFGIHTDTQYF
>TRBD2|TRBV7-3|TRBJ2-5|.
TGTGCCAGCAGCTTGGGGACTAGCGGTTTCCAAGAGACCCAGTACTTC
CASSLGTSGFQETQYF
>TRBD1|TRBV5-4|TRBJ1-5|.
TGTGCCAGCTCTGCTACCGTCGGACAGGGATATCAGCCCCAGCATTTT
CASSATVGQGYQPQHF
>TRBD2|TRBV11-2|TRBJ2-7|few
TGTGCCAGCAGCCTTAGCGGGGGAAGCTCCTACGAGCAGTACTTC
CASSLSGGSSYEQYF
>.|TRBV7-2|TRBJ1-2|many
TGTGCCAGCCATAACCGACAGAACCTCTTCACTAACTATGGCTACACCTTC
CASHNRQNLFTNYGYTF
>.|TRBV9|TRBJ2-7|few
TGTGCCAGCAGCGTTTCTGCGGGCCCAACCTACGAGCAGTACTTC
CASSVSAGPTYEQYF
>TRBD1|TRBV7-3|TRBJ1-1|few
TGTGCCAGCAGCCCGAACGGACAGGGAAGGACTGAAGCTTTCTTT
CASSPNGQGRTEAFF
>.|TRBV7-3|TRBJ2-2|.
TGTGCCAGCAGCTTGGACATTAATCCCGGGGAGCTGTTTTTT
CASSLDINPGELFF
>TRBD1|TRBV7-9|TRBJ2-7|few
TGTGCCAGCAGCTTAGCTGGGACAGTTCCCTACGAGCAGTACTTC
CASSLAGTVPYEQYF
>TRBD2|TRBV7-2|TRBJ2-1|.
TGTGCCAGCAGCTGGCGAGCGGGAAAAAATGAGCAGTTCTTC
CASSWRAGKNEQFF
>.|TRBV7-8|TRBJ1-1|few
TGTGCCAGCAGCCCCCAACATGACACTGAAGCTTTCTTT
CASSPQHDTEAFF
>TRBD2|TRBV28|TRBJ2-7|.
TGTGCCAGCAGGACGGGACTATCGACCTACGAGCAGTACTTC
CASRTGLSTYEQYF
>TRBD1|TRBV5-1|TRBJ2-5|few
TGCGCCAGCAGCATAACAGGGGGCTGGGAGGAGACCCAGTACTTC
CASSITGGWEETQYF
>TRBD2|TRBV5-1|TRBJ2-1|few
TGCGCCAGCAGCCATACTAGCGGGAGTAGGAATGAGCAGTTCTTC
CASSHTSGSRNEQFF
>TRBD1|TRBV19|TRBJ1-2|.
TGTGCCAGTGCCCCGGACAGGGATGGCGGCTACACCTTC
CASAPDRDGGYTF
>TRBD1|TRBV28|TRBJ2-3|few
TGTGCCAGCACCTTCCAGGGACAGGGCACAGATACGCAGTATTTT
CASTFQGQGTDTQYF
>TRBD1|TRBV2|TRBJ1-2|few
TGTGCCAGCAGAGCACGGACAGGGAACTATGGCTACACCTTC
CASRARTGNYGYTF
>.|TRBV19|TRBJ2-3|.
TGTGCCAGTAGTATAATTGGGCCAAGCACAGATACGCAGTATTTT
CASSIIGPSTDTQYF
>TRBD1|TRBV9|TRBJ1-5|few
TGTGCCAGCAGCGGGGTACAGGGGGGTGGGCCCCAGCATTTT
CASSGVQGGGPQHF
>TRBD1|TRBV10-3|TRBJ2-5|many
TGTGCCATCAGCACAACAGGGGGCGAGACCCAGTACTTC
CAISTTGGETQYF
>TRBD2|TRBV18|TRBJ2-1|.
TGTGCCAGCTCCCCCGGGGTGCCGACTAGCGGGAGAGACAATGAGCAGTTCTTC
CASSPGVPTSGRDNEQFF
>TRBD1|TRBV4-3|TRBJ2-1|many
TGCGCCAGCAGCCAAGATCGCCGGACAGGGTTTTCCAATGAGCAGTTCTTC
CASSQDRRTGFSNEQFF
>.|TRBV7-9|TRBJ2-3|few
TGTGCCAGCGGGTGGGCCACAGATACGCAGTATTTT
CASGWATDTQYF
>.|TRBV19|TRBJ2-7|few
TGTGCCAGTAGTACCTGGGGGCCGGGTATCGCCCTCGAGCAGTACTTC
CASSTWGPGIALEQYF
>TRBD1|TRBV18|TRBJ2-7|.
TGTGCCAGCTCACCGGGGACAGGGGCCAACGAGCAGTACTTC
CASSPGTGANEQYF
>.|TRBV6-6|TRBJ2-7|.
TGTGCCAGCAGTACCCCGACAGTCTCCTACGAGCAGTACTTC
CASSTPTVSYEQYF
>.|TRBV14|TRBJ2-3|.
TGTGCCAGCAGCCAAGATTCGGGAGTCGGGACAGATACGCAGTATTTT
CASSQDSGVGTDTQYF
>.|TRBV2|TRBJ2-7|.
TGTGCCAGCTCGCTACGATACGAGCAGTACTTC
CASSLRYEQYF
>TRBD1|TRBV23-1|TRBJ2-2|many
TGCGCCAGCAGTCAATCCCCGGGACAGGGGGGCACCGGGGAGCTGTTTTTT
CASSQSPGQGGTGELFF
>.|TRBV19|TRBJ1-5|few
TGTGCCAGTCGGCGGGCCCATAGCAATCAGCCCCAGCATTTT
CASRRAHSNQPQHF
>.|TRBV28|TRBJ1-4|.
TGTGCCAGCAGTAGCCAAAGGGGGGGCGTTGAAAAACTGTTTTTT
CASSSQRGGVEKLFF
>.|TRBV7-2|TRBJ2-4|.
TGTGCCAGCAGCACACCCCCGGGTAGCAAGGGGAAAAACATTCAGTACTTC
CASSTPPGSKGKNIQYF